This T cell receptor beta chain was identified during a study of OX40 agonist ivuxolimab in advanced cancers. The CDR3 is 13 residues long. Germline V gene data show CDR1 as MNHEY and CDR2 as SMNVEV (reference sequence). V was shortened by 0 bases and J by 3 bases, with 6 bases between the two germline ends. Sequenced by immunoSEQ multiplex PCR; TCRdb stores in-frame clones only, minus some. This table has approximately 60,000 clones, 88% appearing once. The chain employs TRBV27 and TRBJ2-7; D is uncertain. The TCR comes from an adult with an advanced solid tumor such as melanoma, head and neck, liver or kidney cancer. The sequences come from CD4+ or CD8+ T cells sorted from blood, collected in a trial of the OX40 agonist ivuxolimab. CDR3 bases: TGTGCCAGCAGTTTATCGAACGTCTACGAGCAGTACTTC. Its translation is CASSLSNVYEQYF.